Presented here are 32 T cell receptor beta chains from one specimen sequenced in a study of T cell repertoires in cytomegalovirus infection. TCRdb fed the reads into MiXCR, producing one record per CDR3 protein. The table lists a few hundred thousand distinct CDR3 sequences, 40% of them singletons. Their antigens are not known. This specimen was cultured PBMCs, taken from culture after CMV antigen stimulation. These TCRs come from a human donor in good health (CMV status not recorded). Some clones in this sample may be carry-over from other donors' samples.

This clonotype has just a few counts. The V call is TRBV7-8, the J call TRBJ2-7; TRBD1 matches 8 bases. This CDR3 comprises 14 residues. Trimming took 4 bases from V and 3 from J; bases not matched to a gene: 5. Germline V CDR1 and CDR2: SGHVS, FQNEAQ. The CDR3 bases are TGTGCCAGCAGCTCCGTGACAGGGGACTACGAGCAGTACTTC. Translated, it gives CASSSVTGDYEQYF.

This clonotype was seen more than once but under ten times. This rearrangement joins TRBV5-4 to TRBJ2-3, with D unclear. V gave up 0 bases and J gave up 4 bases, with 12 bases separating them. The germline V gene has CDR1 SGHNT and CDR2 YYREEE (reference sequence). This CDR3 has 15 amino acids. The CDR3 spells CASSLEVVGSDTQYF. In DNA form, the CDR3 reads TGTGCCAGCAGCTTGGAGGTAGTGGGCTCAGATACGCAGTATTTT.

This chain joins TRBV7-2 and TRBJ2-3, with D tentatively TRBD1 (6 bases). The CDR3 contains 17 residues. V gave up 5 bases and J gave up 1 base, with 19 bases separating them. Germline V gene data show CDR1 as SGHTA and CDR2 as FQGNSA. CDR3 DNA sequence: TGTGCCAGCAGCCTCTGGACAGCAGGGGACCGCACAGATACGCAGTATTTT. Protein: CASSLWTAGDRTDTQYF. The variable domain in full, with the rest retrieved from reference TRBV7-2 and TRBJ2-3, is GAGVSQSPSNKVTEKGKDVELRCDPISGHTALYWYRQSLGQGLEFLIYFQGNSAPDKSGLPSDRFSAERTGGSVSTLTIQRTQQEDSAVYLCASSLWTAGDRTDTQYFGPGTRLTVL.

This clonotype was observed many times. The chain combines TRBV7-2 with TRBJ2-6; D is ambiguous. Trimming removed 3 bases from V and 1 base from J, with 7 bases in between. The V gene's germline CDR1 is SGHTA and CDR2 FQGNSA. This CDR3 has 15 amino acids. CDR3: CASSFPGSGANVLTF. CDR3 in DNA: TGTGCCAGCAGCTTCCCAGGTTCTGGGGCCAACGTCCTGACTTTC.

This chain joins TRBV7-2 and TRBJ1-3, with D maybe TRBD1 (5 bases). Germline V gene lookup returns CDR1 SGHTA and CDR2 FQGNSA. The V and J ends lost 1 base and 4 bases respectively, with 20 bases between them. The length of the CDR3 is 18 residues. This CDR3 reads CASSLEGIRERYGNTIYF. As DNA, the CDR3 is TGTGCCAGCAGCTTAGAAGGGATCAGGGAGCGATACGGAAACACCATATATTTT.

V usage is TRBV7-9 and J usage is TRBJ2-7, with TRBD2 matching 14 bases. Germline V gene data show CDR1 as SEHNR and CDR2 as FQNEAQ (reference sequence). The CDR3 sequence is 15 residues long. J gave up 5 bases and V 7 bases, and 7 bases lay outside the gene matches. The CDR3 coding sequence is TGTGCCAGCACCCAAGGGACTAGCGGGAGCCACGAGCAGTACTTC. Protein sequence: CASTQGTSGSHEQYF.

The J gene is TRBJ1-1, the V gene TRBV7-9, with D perhaps TRBD1 (5 bases). The CDR3 extends over 15 amino acids. V was shortened by 4 bases and J by 7 bases, with 19 bases between the two germline ends. Germline V gene data show CDR1 as SEHNR and CDR2 as FQNEAQ (reference sequence). As DNA, the CDR3 is TGTGCCAGCAGCTCCCCCGCCGGAGACACAGGTGAAGCTTTCTTT. Its translation is CASSSPAGDTGEAFF.

The chain couples TRBV12-5 to TRBJ1-2; D remains unclear. The germline V gene encodes CDR1 LGHNT and CDR2 FRNRAP. The V gene lost 5 bases and the J gene lost 1 base, with 17 bases spanning the gap. This CDR3 is 16 amino acids long. The CDR3 is CASGPRPGPHNYGYTF. The CDR3 coding sequence is TGTGCTAGTGGTCCCCGACCTGGACCCCATAACTATGGCTACACCTTC.

The rearrangement joins TRBV27 to TRBJ2-1, with TRBD2 identical over 8 bases. The CDR3 runs to 18 residues. Germline assignment: CDR1 MNHEY and CDR2 SMNVEV (reference sequence). The J segment lost 1 base and the V segment lost 2 bases, leaving 10 bases of the junction unmatched. CDR3 DNA: TGTGCCAGCAGTTTACTACCGGGGGGGAAGGGGTCCTACAATGAGCAGTTCTTC. Protein product: CASSLLPGGKGSYNEQFF.

The chain carries TRBV12-3 or TRBV12-4 and TRBJ2-4; D might be TRBD1 or TRBD2, each matching 5 bases. Trimming stripped 3 bases from V and 8 bases from J, with 8 bases between. There are 12 residues in the CDR3. For the CDR3, the DNA is TGTGCCAGCAGTTTTGGGGGATACATTCAGTACTTC. Protein: CASSFGGYIQYF.

In this sample, this clonotype turned up many times. The chain recombines TRBV7-2 with TRBJ2-1, with a weak D call TRBD1 (5 bases). The V and J ends lost 1 base and 8 bases respectively, with 15 bases between them. CDR1 and CDR2 from the germline V gene are SGHTA and FQGNSA. The CDR3 sequence is 15 residues long. CDR3 sequence (DNA): TGTGCCAGCAGCTTAGGGGGCCAAACGGGTTATGAGCAGTTCTTC. Its protein is CASSLGGQTGYEQFF.

The V gene is TRBV6-8, the J gene TRBJ2-5; D call uncertain. Deletions cut 8 bases from V and 0 bases from J, with 13 bases between. This CDR3 is 14 amino acids long. Germline V lookup: CDR1 MNHGY, CDR2 SAAAGT. CDR3 protein: CASVLVADQETQYF. The CDR3 bases are TGTGCCAGCGTCCTGGTGGCGGACCAAGAGACCCAGTACTTC.

This clonotype has more than one count but fewer than ten. The J gene is TRBJ2-2, the V gene TRBV7-2; D remains ambiguous. The CDR3 consists of 15 residues. Germline CDR1 and CDR2: SGHTA and FQGNSA. V dropped 5 bases and J dropped 0 bases, with 10 bases sitting between them. The CDR3 sequence is CASSPGGANTGELFF. CDR3 coding DNA: TGTGCCAGCAGCCCAGGCGGCGCGAACACCGGGGAGCTGTTTTTT.

This clonotype occurred once. This chain connects TRBV10-3 to TRBJ1-1; D uncertain. The V and J ends lost 3 bases and 2 bases respectively, with 19 bases between them. Germline CDR1 reads ENHRY; CDR2 reads SYGVKD. The CDR3 runs to 17 residues. CDR3 bases: TGTGCCATCAGTGAAGGCTACGGGCAGCCCGAAAACACTGAAGCTTTCTTT. Translating gives CAISEGYGQPENTEAFF.

This clonotype was recorded many times. The J gene is TRBJ2-3, the V gene TRBV20-1; 11 bases map to TRBD2. This CDR3 has 14 residues. V was clipped by 5 bases and J by 4 bases; unmatched bases: 5. CDR1 is DFQATT and CDR2 is SNEGSKA in the germline V gene (reference sequence). CDR3 sequence (DNA): TGCAGTGCTCAACTAGCGGGAGTATCAGATACGCAGTATTTT. Translated, it gives CSAQLAGVSDTQYF.

In DNA, the CDR3 is TGTGCCAGCCACTACGAGCAGTACTTC. This codes for CASHYEQYF. The J gene is TRBJ2-7, the V gene TRBV12-3 or TRBV12-4; the D is unclear. The CDR3 totals 9 residues. V lost 8 bases to trimming and J lost 3 bases, with 2 bases between them.

This clonotype was detected once. This sequence joins TRBV10-3 and TRBJ2-7; 9 nucleotides agree with TRBD1. Germline CDR1 reads ENHRY; CDR2 reads SYGVKD. This CDR3 has 14 residues. V dropped 8 bases and J dropped 9; count of bases not matched to a gene: 14. In nucleotides, the CDR3 is TGTGCCATCTCCCCCTACGACAGGGGGGCTGTGCAGTACTTC. Residues: CAISPYDRGAVQYF.

The rearrangement joins TRBV19 to TRBJ1-1; the match to TRBD1 covers 8 bases. V shed 1 base and J 3 bases; nucleotides not matched to a gene: 4. Germline V gene data show CDR1 as LNHDA and CDR2 as SQIVND (reference sequence). This CDR3 region has 15 residues. CDR3 coding DNA: TGTGCCAGTAGTATAGGAGCAGGGGGCTACACTGAAGCTTTCTTT. Protein sequence: CASSIGAGGYTEAFF.

The chain couples TRBV4-2 to TRBJ1-1; TRBD1 might be the D (6 bases). The CDR3 covers 16 residues. CDR1 and CDR2 from the germline V gene are LGHNA and YNFKEQ. V was clipped by 0 bases and J by 2 bases, with 13 bases between them. DNA of the CDR3: TGTGCCAGCAGCCAAGACGGGGACACCTTAAACACTGAAGCTTTCTTT. Protein sequence: CASSQDGDTLNTEAFF.

This clonotype was counted ten times or more. The chain recombines TRBV28 with TRBJ2-3, with TRBD2 identical over 15 bases. CDR3 size: 17 residues. The V gene's germline CDR1 is MDHEN and CDR2 SYDVKM. Trimming removed 2 bases from V and 5 bases from J; junction bases left unmatched: 5. Here the CDR3 reads CASSLTLGLAGGDTQYF. The CDR3 DNA sequence: TGTGCCAGCAGTTTAACCTTGGGACTAGCGGGAGGAGATACGCAGTATTTT.

This clonotype has just a few counts. V usage is TRBV7-2 and J usage is TRBJ1-6; D is undetermined. Germline V CDR1 and CDR2: SGHTA, FQGNSA. This CDR3 spans 17 amino acids. Trimming cost V 5 bases and J 0 bases, with 14 bases left between them. CDR3 residues: CASSLRTVSSYNSPLHF. The CDR3 region has the DNA TGTGCCAGCAGCCTCCGGACTGTGAGCTCCTATAATTCACCCCTCCACTTT.

The chain has TRBV10-3 and TRBJ1-1; TRBD1 is a possible D gene (5 bases). Germline loops: CDR1 ENHRY, CDR2 SYGVKD. The CDR3 contains 13 residues. Trimming stripped 4 bases from V and 2 bases from J, with 8 bases between. The CDR3 is CAISVQVNTEAFF. The CDR3 DNA reads TGTGCCATCAGTGTACAGGTTAACACTGAAGCTTTCTTT.

This clonotype was seen many times. This chain connects TRBV7-2 to TRBJ1-6; TRBD1 might be the D (5 bases). The CDR3 contains 14 residues. Germline-derived CDR1 and CDR2 are SGHTA and FQGNSA. V lost 0 bases, J lost 9 bases, and 9 bases lay in between. In DNA form, the CDR3 reads TGTGCCAGCAGCTTAGCGCAGGGCGGTTCACCCCTCCACTTT. Translated: CASSLAQGGSPLHF. Variable domain in full (rest from reference TRBV7-2 and TRBJ1-6): GAGVSQSPSNKVTEKGKDVELRCDPISGHTALYWYRQSLGQGLEFLIYFQGNSAPDKSGLPSDRFSAERTGGSVSTLTIQRTQQEDSAVYLCASSLAQGGSPLHFGNGTRLTVT.

This clonotype showed up many times. The chain combines TRBV7-9 with TRBJ2-7, with TRBD1 matching over 9 bases. The trim removed 7 bases at V and 0 bases at J, leaving 7 bases unmatched. CDR3 length: 15 residues. Germline V gene sequence: CDR1 SEHNR, CDR2 FQNEAQ (reference sequence). CDR3 region: CASTPPGQGSYEQYF. The CDR3 DNA is TGTGCCAGCACCCCTCCGGGACAGGGCTCCTACGAGCAGTACTTC.

J is TRBJ1-1 and V is TRBV5-5; possible D gene TRBD1, 6 bases. Germline CDR1 SGHKS, CDR2 YYEKEE (reference sequence). CDR3 length: 16 residues. The V and J ends lost 4 bases and 0 bases respectively, with 16 bases between them. The CDR3 here is CASSRMGQTMNTEAFF. The CDR3 coding sequence is TGTGCCAGCAGCCGAATGGGACAAACAATGAACACTGAAGCTTTCTTT.

The rearrangement joins TRBV5-4 to TRBJ1-1; D possibly corresponds to TRBD1 (6 bases). Germline V CDR1 and CDR2: SGHNT, YYREEE (reference sequence). The CDR3 length is 17 residues. Trimming removed 2 bases at V and 2 bases at J, with 19 bases between. The CDR3 coding sequence is TGTGCCAGCAGCTTACCAGCGTACAGGGACCGAAACACTGAAGCTTTCTTT. Translating gives CASSLPAYRDRNTEAFF.

This clonotype occurred a few times. The chain recombines TRBV6-1 with TRBJ2-7, with D maybe TRBD1 (5 bases). This CDR3 spans 13 amino acids. CDR1 is MNHNS, CDR2 SASEGT, per germline. V lost 1 base, J lost 3 bases, and 7 bases lay in between. In DNA, the CDR3 is TGTGCCAGCAGTGAAGGACAGCTCTACGAGCAGTACTTC. Its translation is CASSEGQLYEQYF.

The rearrangement uses TRBV27 and TRBJ2-1, with TRBD2 matching 11 bases. Germline loops: CDR1 MNHEY, CDR2 SMNVEV (reference sequence). This CDR3 has 18 amino acids. With V trimmed by 3 bases and J by 9 bases, 16 bases remained unmatched. DNA of the CDR3: TGTGCCAGCAGTTTTACCGGAATAGCGGGAGGGCTAAGGAGTGAGCAGTTCTTC. It specifies CASSFTGIAGGLRSEQFF.

The gene calls are TRBV19 and TRBJ1-2; D not resolved. The CDR3 is 11 residues long. Germline V CDR1 and CDR2: LNHDA, SQIVND (reference sequence). Trimming pared 8 bases from V and 4 bases from J, leaving 8 bases between. CDR3 sequence reads: CASQTSYGYTF. The CDR3 bases are TGTGCCAGTCAGACATCCTATGGCTACACCTTC. Full variable domain (remainder filled in from reference TRBV19 and TRBJ1-2): DGGITQSPKYLFRKEGQNVTLSCEQNLNHDAMYWYRQDPGQGLRLIYYSQIVNDFQKGDIAEGYSVSREKKESFPLTVTSAQKNPTAFYLCASQTSYGYTFGSGTRLTVV.

This clonotype was detected a few times. This chain links TRBV7-2 with TRBJ2-1; no clear D gene. CDR3 size: 14 residues. Germline-derived CDR1 and CDR2 are SGHTA and FQGNSA. The V gene lost 1 base and the J gene lost 7 bases, with 11 bases spanning the gap. The CDR3 loop reads CASSLVGSLNEQFF. CDR3 DNA: TGTGCCAGCAGCTTAGTCGGTAGCCTGAATGAGCAGTTCTTC.

The chain uses TRBV7-2 and TRBJ2-7; D is unresolved. Trimming removed 5 bases from V and 7 bases from J, with 18 bases in between. The CDR3 runs to 14 residues. Germline V gene sequence: CDR1 SGHTA, CDR2 FQGNSA. The CDR3 loop is CASSPPPSAREQYF. CDR3 coding DNA: TGTGCCAGCAGCCCCCCCCCCTCTGCCAGGGAGCAGTACTTC.

The chain's CDR3 is CASSLGTRDINNEQFF. In DNA form, the CDR3 reads TGTGCCAGCAGCTTGGGAACTCGGGACATAAACAATGAGCAGTTCTTC. J is TRBJ2-1 and V is TRBV7-6; the D gene is possibly TRBD1 (6 bases). Germline CDR1 is SGHVS and CDR2 is FNYEAQ. V was shortened by 3 bases and J by 5 bases, with 17 bases between the two germline ends. CDR3 length: 16 residues.